This T cell receptor beta chain was sequenced in a study of tumor and adjacent non-tumor tissue in lung cancer. For the study at large: Each sample yielded 4 million to 4.5 million productive TCRbeta reads on average.

TCRbeta libraries were built with three rounds of nested PCR, modified from ARM-PCR. TCRdb independently ran MiXCR on the multiplex PCR reads; one entry per CDR3 protein. This table has 40,000 to 50,000 distinct CDR3 sequences, around 60% appearing once. The template was RNA from unsorted bulk tissue. This non-tumor lung sample came from over 3 cm beyond the tumor edge. The study's findings and limits: In normal lung, the top 100 clones were significantly more dominant than in tumor.

Germline V gene data show CDR1 as DFQATT and CDR2 as SNEGSKA (reference sequence). V was pared by 3 bases and J by 12 bases, with 15 bases between. There are 12 residues in the CDR3. The table lists this clonotype with many counts. Its antigen is unidentified. Sequencing used distant non-tumor lung tissue. The chain recombines TRBV20-1 with TRBJ2-1; D gene uncertain. The source is a woman aged 70-85 years with non-small cell lung cancer. This CDR3 is CSASPEALRQFF. The DNA for the CDR3 is TGCAGTGCTAGCCCAGAAGCTTTACGGCAGTTCTTC.